Presented here are 32 T cell receptor beta chains from one specimen sequenced in a study of shared clonotypes between healthy human individuals. Some clones are missing from TCRdb's copy, which holds only in-frame ones; the method was immunoSEQ multiplex PCR. The sample has approximately 1.9 million clones, approximately 92% seen once. Positively selected for CCR7, the CD45RO-negative cells used as naive CD8 cells excluded terminally differentiated effector memory CD45RA+ cells. Sequenced material: naive CD8+ T cells from PBMCs. The receptors derive from a man aged 18 to 30 in good health. Some clones in this sample may be carry-over from other donors' samples.

This clone came up once. V and J are TRBV7-9 and TRBJ2-5; a weak D match, TRBD1 (5 bases). The germline V gene encodes CDR1 SEHNR and CDR2 FQNEAQ (reference sequence). The CDR3 loop spans 13 amino acids. Trimming pared 8 bases from V and 2 bases from J, leaving 12 bases between. The CDR3 here is CASHDRTQETQYF. CDR3 in DNA: TGTGCCAGCCATGATAGGACACAAGAGACCCAGTACTTC. The full variable domain, rest sourced from reference TRBV7-9 and TRBJ2-5, is DTGVSQNPRHKITKRGQNVTFRCDPISEHNRLYWYRQTLGQGPEFLTYFQNEAQLEKSRLLSDRFSAERPKGSFSTLEIQRTEQGDSAMYLCASHDRTQETQYFGPGTRLLVL.

A few counts support this clone. In the same sample, other DNA sequences code for this CDR3. The V and J genes are TRBV27 and TRBJ2-7; D perhaps matches TRBD1 (5 bases). Germline loops: CDR1 MNHEY, CDR2 SMNVEV (reference sequence). CDR3 length equals 13 residues. V lost 6 bases to trimming and J lost 1 base, with 10 bases between them. The CDR3 DNA reads TGTGCCAGCAGCTTGACAGTTTCCTACGAGCAGTACTTC. Translation gives CASSLTVSYEQYF.

V gene TRBV5-4 combines with J gene TRBJ2-6, with D maybe TRBD2 (6 bases). Germline loops: CDR1 SGHNT, CDR2 YYREEE (reference sequence). V lost 4 bases and J 0 bases, leaving 20 bases between the germline ends. The CDR3 has 19 residues. DNA for the CDR3: TGTGCCAGCAGCCCTCCACTATCGGGAGCCCCCTCTGGGGCCAACGTCCTGACTTTC. It codes for CASSPPLSGAPSGANVLTF.

The V gene is TRBV28, the J gene TRBJ2-3; D is possibly TRBD2 (5 bases). V gave up 3 bases and J gave up 2 bases, with 12 bases separating them. This CDR3 spans 15 amino acids. The germline gives CDR1 MDHEN, CDR2 SYDVKM. The CDR3 sequence: CASSFRTQITDTQYF. The CDR3 bases are TGTGCCAGCAGTTTCAGGACTCAAATCACAGATACGCAGTATTTT.

This chain's CDR3 is CASSLAPGLAEYNEQFF. CDR3 nucleotides: TGTGCCAGCAGCTTAGCCCCGGGACTAGCGGAGTACAATGAGCAGTTCTTC. The rearrangement joins TRBV7-8 to TRBJ2-1, with 11 bases matching TRBD2. This CDR3 is built from 17 residues. CDR1 and CDR2 from the germline V gene are SGHVS and FQNEAQ. J was trimmed by 4 bases and V by 0 bases; bases with no gene match: 5.

The chain uses TRBV7-9 and TRBJ2-7; 8 nucleotides line up with TRBD1. Unmatched junction bases numbered 5, after V lost 4 bases and J lost 0 bases. The CDR3 consists of 15 residues. Germline V gene sequence: CDR1 SEHNR, CDR2 FQNEAQ (reference sequence). CDR3 DNA: TGTGCCAGCAGCTCCTGGGACAGGAGCTCCTACGAGCAGTACTTC. It yields the protein CASSSWDRSSYEQYF.

The V and J genes are TRBV2 and TRBJ2-2; TRBD1 is a possible D gene (6 bases). The V end was cut by 4 bases, the J end by 1 base, with 10 bases between. Germline loops: CDR1 SNHLY, CDR2 FYNNEI. The CDR3 totals 15 residues. In nucleotides, the CDR3 is TGTGCCAGCAGTGCCCCCAGGGGGAACACCGGGGAGCTGTTTTTT. Protein product: CASSAPRGNTGELFF.

In nucleotides, the CDR3 is TGTGCCAGCAGCTACGAAGAGGGACTAGGGGCCCTCCAGACCTACGAGCAGTACTTC. It is translated as CASSYEEGLGALQTYEQYF. J is TRBJ2-7 and V is TRBV7-9, with 8 bases matching TRBD2. Trimming cost V 4 bases and J 2 bases; bases outside gene matches: 19. This CDR3 region has 19 residues. Germline-derived CDR1 and CDR2 are SEHNR and FQNEAQ (reference sequence).

About this clone itself: The DNA is omitted, as the CDR3 cannot be located on it reliably, and the CDR3 follows TCRdb's listing. This chain connects TRBV28 to TRBJ2-1; the table's D call, TRBD2, has no DNA check behind it. The CDR3 numbers 17 amino acids, ends counted. Germline V CDR1 and CDR2: MDHEN, SYDVKM. The CDR3 protein is CASSFGPGTSGYNEQFF.

The chain employs TRBV18 and TRBJ2-7; tentative D call: TRBD1 (6 bases). The germline gives CDR1 KGHSH, CDR2 LQKENI. The CDR3 runs 14 residues. V was pared by 3 bases and J by 2 bases, with 11 bases between. The CDR3 loop reads CASSPIRDTYEQYF. For the CDR3, the DNA is TGTGCCAGCTCACCTATCAGGGACACCTACGAGCAGTACTTC.

V gene TRBV9 combines with J gene TRBJ1-3; the D is unclear. The CDR3 has 15 amino acids. Germline CDR1 and CDR2: SGDLS and YYNGEE. V was clipped by 2 bases and J by 1 base, with 10 bases between them. Here the CDR3 reads CASSVTFESGNTIYF. The CDR3 DNA is TGTGCCAGCAGCGTCACCTTTGAATCTGGAAACACCATATATTTT.

Regarding this clone: Other DNA sequences in the sample encode the same CDR3. The chain couples TRBV7-9 to TRBJ1-2; possibly TRBD1 for D (5 bases). The V end was cut by 1 base, the J end by 0 bases, with 9 bases between. CDR3 length: 15 residues. Germline assignment: CDR1 SEHNR and CDR2 FQNEAQ (reference sequence). DNA of the CDR3: TGTGCCAGCAGCTTAGGACAGTCCACTAACTATGGCTACACCTTC. Its protein product is CASSLGQSTNYGYTF.

J is TRBJ1-2 and V is TRBV9; TRBD1 agrees at 7 bases. The germline V gene encodes CDR1 SGDLS and CDR2 YYNGEE. The CDR3 has 17 residues. Unmatched junction bases numbered 10, after V lost 2 bases and J lost 0 bases. For the CDR3, the DNA is TGTGCCAGCAGCGTGGACGGACAGGCCACTTCTAACTATGGCTACACCTTC. Translation: CASSVDGQATSNYGYTF. The full variable domain, completed using reference TRBV9 and TRBJ1-2, is DSGVTQTPKHLITATGQRVTLRCSPRSGDLSVYWYQQSLDQGLQFLIQYYNGEERAKGNILERFSAQQFPDLHSELNLSSLELGDSALYFCASSVDGQATSNYGYTFGSGTRLTVV.

This chain links TRBV28 with TRBJ1-2; D not resolved. The CDR3 is made up of 14 amino acids. The V and J ends lost 4 bases and 3 bases respectively, with 12 bases between them. Germline values: CDR1 MDHEN, CDR2 SYDVKM. Written as DNA, the CDR3 is TGTGCCAGCAGTTCAACTGAGGAGTACTATGGCTACACCTTC. The encoded protein is CASSSTEEYYGYTF.

The rearrangement joins TRBV7-9 to TRBJ2-5; 7 positions agree with TRBD2. After removal of 4 bases from V and 5 bases from J, the junction contained 4 bases not matched to a gene. CDR1 is SEHNR, CDR2 FQNEAQ, per germline (reference sequence). CDR3 length: 13 residues. For the CDR3, the DNA is TGTGCCAGCAGCTGGACTAGGGAGGAGACCCAGTACTTC. This gives the protein CASSWTREETQYF.

This chain uses TRBV28 with TRBJ2-5, with 8 bases matching TRBD2. CDR1 is MDHEN, CDR2 SYDVKM, per germline. The CDR3 has 17 amino acids. V shed 3 bases, J shed 1 base, and the junction held 10 bases outside the gene matches. The CDR3 DNA is TGTGCCAGCAGTTTCCCCGATTTAGCGGGGACCCAAGAGACCCAGTACTTC. This codes for CASSFPDLAGTQETQYF.

The chain employs TRBV27 and TRBJ1-5; 7 nucleotides match TRBD1. The length of the CDR3 is 14 residues. The junction had 5 bases not matched to a gene; V was cut back by 6 bases and J by 3 bases. Germline V gene sequence: CDR1 MNHEY, CDR2 SMNVEV (reference sequence). CDR3 region: CASRPTGNNQPQHF. DNA of the CDR3: TGTGCCAGCAGACCGACAGGGAACAATCAGCCCCAGCATTTT.

This clone was detected only a few times. The identical CDR3 is also encoded by other nucleotide sequences in the sample. Here the CDR3 DNA reads TGTGCCAGCAGTTTAAGGAGCAATCAGCCCCAGCATTTT. This codes for CASSLRSNQPQHF. The rearrangement joins TRBV28 to TRBJ1-5; no firm D call. Germline V gives CDR1 MDHEN, CDR2 SYDVKM. With 2 bases removed from V and 1 base from J, the gap between germline ends came to 3 bases. The CDR3 has 13 amino acids.

The gene calls are TRBV28 and TRBJ1-4, with 7 bases aligning to TRBD1. Losses at the gene ends were 5 bases for V and 6 bases for J; bases not matched to a gene: 6. Germline CDR1 reads MDHEN; CDR2 reads SYDVKM. The length of the CDR3 is 14 residues. The CDR3: CASSRQGGYEKLFF. The CDR3 region has the DNA TGTGCCAGCAGTCGACAGGGCGGGTATGAAAAACTGTTTTTT.

This chain uses TRBV28 with TRBJ2-6; 8 nucleotides agree with TRBD1. CDR1 is MDHEN, CDR2 SYDVKM, per germline. J lost 4 bases, V lost 5 bases, and 7 bases had no gene match. The CDR3 runs 16 residues. CDR3 sequence reads: CASSPIRDRGANVLTF. For the CDR3, the DNA is TGTGCCAGCAGTCCAATCCGGGACAGGGGGGCCAACGTCCTGACTTTC. The full variable domain, completed using reference TRBV28 and TRBJ2-6, is DVKVTQSSRYLVKRTGEKVFLECVQDMDHENMFWYRQDPGLGLRLIYFSYDVKMKEKGDIPEGYSVSREKKERFSLILESASTNQTSMYLCASSPIRDRGANVLTFGAGSRLTVL.

The rearrangement links TRBV4-3 to TRBJ1-5; D not certain. The V gene lost 2 bases and the J gene lost 0 bases, with 14 bases spanning the gap. The CDR3 is 17 residues long. The germline CDR1 and CDR2 sequences are LGHNA and YSLEER. Written as DNA, the CDR3 is TGCGCCAGCAGCCAACAACTGGCAGATTATAGCAATCAGCCCCAGCATTTT. This codes for CASSQQLADYSNQPQHF.

This chain connects TRBV9 to TRBJ2-3, with 11 bases fitting TRBD2. CDR1 is SGDLS and CDR2 is YYNGEE in the germline V gene. Trimming at V came to 2 bases and at J to 5 bases, leaving 7 bases not matched to a gene. This CDR3 is built from 16 residues. CDR3: CASSVQLAGVLDTQYF. In DNA form, the CDR3 reads TGTGCCAGCAGCGTTCAACTAGCGGGAGTTCTAGATACGCAGTATTTT.

V is TRBV11-1 and J is TRBJ2-5; 9 bases fit TRBD2. This CDR3 is built from 16 residues. Trimming at V came to 5 bases and at J to 5 bases, leaving 12 bases not matched to a gene. The germline CDR1 and CDR2 sequences are SGHAT and FQDESV (reference sequence). Written as DNA, the CDR3 is TGTGCCAGCAGCCTCCCCGTAGCGGGAGAGAGGGAGACCCAGTACTTC. This encodes CASSLPVAGERETQYF.

V gene TRBV19 combines with J gene TRBJ2-1; unclear D gene. The germline CDR1 and CDR2 sequences are LNHDA and SQIVND (reference sequence). Deletions cut 8 bases from V and 0 bases from J, with 11 bases between. This CDR3 contains 14 residues. The CDR3 protein is CASGFRSSYNEQFF. The CDR3 DNA sequence: TGTGCCAGTGGGTTCAGGAGCTCCTACAATGAGCAGTTCTTC. Full variable domain (rest looked up from reference TRBV19 and TRBJ2-1): DGGITQSPKYLFRKEGQNVTLSCEQNLNHDAMYWYRQDPGQGLRLIYYSQIVNDFQKGDIAEGYSVSREKKESFPLTVTSAQKNPTAFYLCASGFRSSYNEQFFGPGTRLTVL.

The J gene is TRBJ2-7, the V gene TRBV5-6; tentative D call: TRBD2 (6 bases). Trimming stripped 4 bases from V and 2 bases from J, with 16 bases between. Germline V gene sequence: CDR1 SGHDT, CDR2 YYEEEE. This CDR3 has 15 amino acids. The CDR3 DNA follows: TGTGCCAGCAGCGATATAGCGGAAGGGGCCTACGAGCAGTACTTC. As protein: CASSDIAEGAYEQYF.

The genes are TRBV28 and TRBJ2-7; 7 bases are shared with TRBD2. CDR1 is MDHEN and CDR2 is SYDVKM in the germline V gene. CDR3 length: 13 amino acids. The ends lost 5 bases at V and 0 bases at J; junction bases unmatched: 1. CDR3 sequence (DNA): TGTGCCAGCAGTCTAGCGGACTCCTACGAGCAGTACTTC. Its translation: CASSLADSYEQYF. The entire variable domain, with the rest obtained from reference TRBV28 and TRBJ2-7, is as follows: DVKVTQSSRYLVKRTGEKVFLECVQDMDHENMFWYRQDPGLGLRLIYFSYDVKMKEKGDIPEGYSVSREKKERFSLILESASTNQTSMYLCASSLADSYEQYFGPGTRLTVT.

The chain employs TRBV29-1 and TRBJ1-1; D not certain. V lost 6 bases and J lost 6, with 14 bases in between. Per germline, CDR1 SQVTM and CDR2 ANQGSEA. This CDR3 is 12 amino acids long. In nucleotides, the CDR3 is TGCAGCGTGATTGACACGTTAGCTGAAGCTTTCTTT. It specifies CSVIDTLAEAFF.

The J gene is TRBJ2-3, the V gene TRBV25-1; weak D call: TRBD2 (5 bases). The CDR3 sequence is 15 residues long. The germline V and J ends were trimmed by 0 bases and 4 bases, with 11 bases remaining between them. The germline CDR1 and CDR2 sequences are MGHDK and SYGVNS. The CDR3 protein is CASSEYRGLADTQYF. The CDR3 nucleotides are TGTGCCAGCAGTGAATATCGAGGGCTGGCAGATACGCAGTATTTT.

This chain's CDR3 is CASGDWSSYEQYF. DNA of the CDR3: TGTGCCAGTGGAGACTGGAGCTCCTACGAGCAGTACTTC. The rearrangement links TRBV19 to TRBJ2-7; no firm D call. The CDR3 is 13 amino acids. The ends were cut back, 8 bases at V and 0 bases at J, with 11 bases in the middle. CDR1 is LNHDA, CDR2 SQIVND, per germline (reference sequence).

This rearrangement joins TRBV30 to TRBJ2-6, with TRBD2 matching over 10 bases. CDR1 is GTSNPN and CDR2 is SVGIG in the germline V gene (reference sequence). V lost 0 bases, J lost 7 bases, and 12 bases stayed unmatched. The CDR3 is 18 residues long. The CDR3 is CAWSVRTRAGGPANVLTF. CDR3 in DNA: TGTGCCTGGAGTGTAAGAACAAGAGCGGGAGGGCCCGCCAACGTCCTGACTTTC.

For this clone: A much bigger clone sits one base away, suggesting this may be a read error. Within the sample, other DNA sequences also encode this same CDR3. Written as DNA, the CDR3 is TGTGCCAGCAGTCCTTCCTACGAGCAGTACTTC. This gives the protein CASSPSYEQYF. This rearrangement joins TRBV2 to TRBJ2-7; D gene uncertain. V lost 5 bases and J 1 base, leaving 3 bases between the germline ends. The CDR3 spans 11 residues. CDR1 is SNHLY, CDR2 FYNNEI, per germline.

The rearrangement links TRBV27 to TRBJ2-2, with 8 bases lining up with TRBD1. V lost 5 bases to trimming and J lost 2 bases; unmatched junction nucleotides: 13. Per germline, CDR1 MNHEY and CDR2 SMNVEV (reference sequence). This CDR3 contains 18 residues. This chain's CDR3 is CASSLIILDRGNTGELFF. The DNA of the CDR3 is TGTGCCAGCAGTCTCATTATCCTAGACAGGGGAAACACCGGGGAGCTGTTTTTT.